The next 18 T cell receptor beta chains were all read from a single sample in a study of metastatic and nonmetastatic thyroid tumors (dated by TCRdb to the early 2020s). Before undergoing thyroid surgery, none of the patients had been given any kind of treatment. The protocol used for the library was PCR. This sample was sequenced with an Illumina HiSeq 4000. TCRdb trimmed the raw reads at Q25, called clones with MiXCR and kept productive beta chains. The sample includes a few thousand clones, with roughly 36% observed a single time. The ten largest make up more than 12% of the sample. Sequencing was performed on adjacent normal tissue. These TCRs come from a female donor with papillary thyroid cancer or a benign thyroid nodule (not recorded which). Some clones in this sample may be carry-over from other donors' samples.

This clone is deemed large. This chain joins TRBV6-4 and TRBJ2-1; 7 bases match TRBD1. Unmatched junction bases numbered 8, after V lost 5 bases and J lost 1 base. The CDR3 covers 16 residues. Germline loops: CDR1 MRHNA, CDR2 SNTAGT. CDR3 in amino acids: CASSQQGTTSYNEQFF. In DNA, the CDR3 is TGTGCCAGCAGTCAACAGGGGACGACTTCCTACAATGAGCAGTTCTTC.

The sample holds one count of this clone. The chain is built from TRBV5-1 and TRBJ2-7; D assignment may be TRBD1 or TRBD2 (5 bases each). Germline V gene data show CDR1 as SGHRS and CDR2 as YFSETQ. This CDR3 is built from 15 residues. V lost 0 bases, J lost 2 bases, and 12 bases lay in between. The CDR3 is CASSLAGTATYEQYF. Here the CDR3 DNA reads TGCGCCAGCAGCTTGGCCGGGACGGCAACCTACGAGCAGTACTTC. The full variable domain, with the rest looked up from reference TRBV5-1 and TRBJ2-7, is KAGVTQTPRYLIKTRGQQVTLSCSPISGHRSVSWYQQTPGQGLQFLFEYFSETQRNKGNFPGRFSGRQFSNSRSEMNVSTLELGDSALYLCASSLAGTATYEQYFGPGTRLTVT.

The V and J genes are TRBV2 and TRBJ2-5; TRBD2 agrees at 13 bases. From germline, CDR1 is SNHLY and CDR2 FYNNEI. V lost 5 bases, J lost 5 bases, and 5 bases stayed unmatched. The CDR3 covers 15 residues. The CDR3 DNA reads as TGTGCCAGCAGTAGCCAACTAGCGGGAGGGGAGACCCAGTACTTC. Translation gives CASSSQLAGGETQYF.

The J gene is TRBJ1-5, the V gene TRBV6-2 or TRBV6-3, with TRBD1 identical over 10 bases. V lost 7 bases, J lost 1 base, and 7 bases stayed unmatched. CDR1 and CDR2 from the germline V gene are MNHEY and SVGEGT. This CDR3 contains 16 residues. Here the CDR3 reads CASIGGDRGSNQPQHF. The CDR3 bases are TGTGCCAGCATTGGGGGGGACAGGGGAAGCAATCAGCCCCAGCATTTT.

This clone came up a few times. The chain combines TRBV19 with TRBJ2-2; the D is unclear. The germline V gene encodes CDR1 LNHDA and CDR2 SQIVND (reference sequence). The V end was cut by 8 bases, the J end by 1 base, with 2 bases between. The CDR3 consists of 11 residues. CDR3 nucleotide sequence: TGTGCCAGTGGGAACACCGGGGAGCTGTTTTTT. It yields the protein CASGNTGELFF.

A few counts support this clone. The J gene is TRBJ1-4, the V gene TRBV12-3 or TRBV12-4; possible D gene TRBD1, 6 bases. V lost 1 base and J 11 bases, leaving 11 bases between the germline ends. The CDR3 loop spans 13 amino acids. The CDR3 region is CASSLERGSKLFF. The DNA of the CDR3 is TGTGCCAGCAGTTTAGAGAGGGGGAGTAAACTGTTTTTT.

This clone was observed a few times. V gene TRBV5-1 combines with J gene TRBJ2-7, with D possibly matching TRBD1 (5 bases). The CDR3 runs to 15 residues. Germline V gives CDR1 SGHRS, CDR2 YFSETQ. V was shortened by 4 bases and J by 3 bases, with 17 bases between the two germline ends. CDR3 bases: TGCGCCAGCAGCCCGGTTCAGGGAAGAGACTACGAGCAGTACTTC. Translation: CASSPVQGRDYEQYF. Together with reference TRBV5-1 and TRBJ2-7, the CDR3 gives the full variable domain: KAGVTQTPRYLIKTRGQQVTLSCSPISGHRSVSWYQQTPGQGLQFLFEYFSETQRNKGNFPGRFSGRQFSNSRSEMNVSTLELGDSALYLCASSPVQGRDYEQYFGPGTRLTVT.

This clone is categorized as large (0.1 to 1%). V usage is TRBV27 and J usage is TRBJ2-4; TRBD1 might be the D (6 bases). The CDR3 loop spans 18 amino acids. Per the germline V gene, CDR1 is MNHEY and CDR2 is SMNVEV (reference sequence). V shed 3 bases and J shed 1 base, with 19 bases lying between them. CDR3 protein: CASSFWGREGRAKNIQYF. For the CDR3, the DNA is TGTGCCAGCAGTTTTTGGGGGCGAGAAGGACGTGCCAAAAACATTCAGTACTTC.

This rearrangement joins TRBV12-3 or TRBV12-4 to TRBJ1-1, with 7 bases lining up with TRBD1. Germline trimming cut 6 bases from V and 0 bases from J; bases unmatched to any gene: 4. CDR3 size: 14 residues. The CDR3 reads CASRITGVNTEAFF. The CDR3, as DNA: TGTGCCAGCAGAATTACAGGGGTGAACACTGAAGCTTTCTTT.

This clone was recorded many times. The rearrangement links TRBV12-3 or TRBV12-4 to TRBJ1-2; 10 bases fit TRBD1. The CDR3 runs to 16 residues. V lost 5 bases, J lost 4 bases, and 10 bases stayed unmatched. The DNA of the CDR3 is TGTGCCAGCAGTACGACAGGGGGCGCTGGATTCTATGGCTACACCTTC. Translated, it gives CASSTTGGAGFYGYTF.

The chain links TRBV7-2 to TRBJ2-3; possible D gene TRBD2, 7 bases. The V gene lost 8 bases and the J gene lost 6 bases, with 18 bases spanning the gap. Germline V gives CDR1 SGHTA, CDR2 FQGNSA. The CDR3 is 14 amino acids. The CDR3 is CASGELGGGDTQYF. CDR3 in DNA: TGTGCCAGCGGCGAGTTGGGGGGGGGCGATACGCAGTATTTT. Full variable domain (remainder filled in from reference TRBV7-2 and TRBJ2-3): GAGVSQSPSNKVTEKGKDVELRCDPISGHTALYWYRQSLGQGLEFLIYFQGNSAPDKSGLPSDRFSAERTGGSVSTLTIQRTQQEDSAVYLCASGELGGGDTQYFGPGTRLTVL.

The chain joins TRBV18 to TRBJ1-2, with D hard to call. The CDR3 extends over 14 amino acids. Trimming shortened V by 0 bases and J by 4 bases, and 9 bases separated the two germline ends. Germline V gene lookup returns CDR1 KGHSH and CDR2 LQKENI. The CDR3 here is CASSPPNKGYGYTF. As DNA, the CDR3 is TGTGCCAGCTCACCACCGAACAAAGGCTATGGCTACACCTTC.

The chain couples TRBV11-2 to TRBJ2-7; D may be TRBD1 (5 bases). Germline V gene sequence: CDR1 SGHAT, CDR2 FQNNGV. This CDR3 comprises 13 residues. Deletions cut 5 bases from V and 3 bases from J, with 11 bases between. CDR3 in amino acids: CASSEGQVYEQYF. CDR3 nucleotides: TGTGCCAGCAGCGAAGGACAAGTCTACGAGCAGTACTTC.

V and J are TRBV12-3 or TRBV12-4 and TRBJ2-5, with TRBD2 as a possible D gene (5 bases). Trimming took off 5 bases at V and 12 bases at J, with 19 bases between the two ends. There are 13 residues in the CDR3. DNA for the CDR3: TGTGCCAGCAGTCCCACAAGGACTGCTTTGGAGTACTTC. This codes for CASSPTRTALEYF.

This clone turned up a few times. The chain recombines TRBV2 with TRBJ2-1, with 8 positions matching TRBD1. Germline loops: CDR1 SNHLY, CDR2 FYNNEI. The CDR3 loop spans 14 amino acids. V was pared by 8 bases and J by 7 bases, with 10 bases of the junction left unmatched. CDR3 region: CASGLRTGRNEQFF. Here the CDR3 DNA reads TGTGCCAGCGGCCTTAGGACAGGGAGGAATGAGCAGTTCTTC.

The chain recombines TRBV12-3 or TRBV12-4 with TRBJ2-7; 7 nucleotides agree with TRBD2. The CDR3 loop spans 13 amino acids. Trimming took 5 bases from V and 7 from J; bases not matched to a gene: 8. Here the CDR3 reads CASSRDGLGEQYF. CDR3 DNA: TGTGCCAGCAGTCGGGACGGACTAGGGGAGCAGTACTTC.

This clone was recorded a few times. The V gene is TRBV12-3 or TRBV12-4, the J gene TRBJ2-3; 13 nucleotides match TRBD2. With V trimmed by 5 bases and J by 2 bases, 4 bases remained unmatched. The length of the CDR3 is 16 residues. The CDR3 bases are TGTGCCAGCAGTACCACTAGCGGGGGGGCCACAGATACGCAGTATTTT. Translation gives CASSTTSGGATDTQYF.

This clone was observed a single time. The V gene is TRBV5-1, the J gene TRBJ1-5; D ambiguous. Germline-derived CDR1 and CDR2 are SGHRS and YFSETQ. This CDR3 comprises 15 residues. Trimming shortened V by 0 bases and J by 6 bases, and 13 bases separated the two germline ends. The DNA for the CDR3 is TGCGCCAGCAGCTTGGGAGGTTCGGTTTCTCAGCCCCAGCATTTT. Translating gives CASSLGGSVSQPQHF.